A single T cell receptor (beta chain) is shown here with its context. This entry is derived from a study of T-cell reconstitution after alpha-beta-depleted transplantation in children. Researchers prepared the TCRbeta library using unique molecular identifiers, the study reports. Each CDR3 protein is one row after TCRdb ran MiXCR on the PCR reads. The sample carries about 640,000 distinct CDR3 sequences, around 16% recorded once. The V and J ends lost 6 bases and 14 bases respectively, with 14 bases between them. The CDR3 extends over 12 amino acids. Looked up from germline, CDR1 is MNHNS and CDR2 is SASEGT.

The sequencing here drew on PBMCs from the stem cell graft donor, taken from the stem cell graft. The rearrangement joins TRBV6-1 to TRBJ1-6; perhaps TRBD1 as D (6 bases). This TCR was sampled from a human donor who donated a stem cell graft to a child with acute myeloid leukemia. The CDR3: CASSTDRFTLHF. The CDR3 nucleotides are TGTGCCAGCAGCACAGACAGGTTCACCCTCCACTTT.